The following is a T cell receptor (beta chain) sequence with its context. This clonotype was seen many times. No antigen is known for it. Nothing much larger sits one base from this clone, and base qualities are not available. Starting from roughly 440 ng RNA, TCR libraries were constructed with the Immunoverse kit using molecular barcoded adaptors that cover the alpha/delta and beta/gamma chains. TCR library preparation used the same RNA that went into transcriptome sequencing. Sequencing of TCR libraries was carried out on an Illumina HiSeq 4000 with 2 x 150 cycles. Processing in the source paper ran as follows. Using MiXCR, which included quality filtering and error correction, TCR reads were aligned to human V, D, J and C references and then assembled into CDR3 clonotypes. The tcR package in R was used for analysis of clonotype counts and gene usage diversity. For inspection of raw mapping reads, RNA-seq reads were mapped by STAR aligner version 2.5.3a onto GRCh37 of the human genome. To test the effect of sequencing depth on detected clonotypes, IR-seq fastq files were randomly downsampled using Seqtk 1.3. TCRdb reprocessed the public reads (quality trimming at Q25 with fastp, clone calling with MiXCR) and kept in-frame beta chains. When rows share a CDR3 protein, they turn into one entry using the most common DNA and genes. These V and J calls derive from TCRdb rather than the authors' analysis. Here the sample has some 80,000 distinct CDR3 sequences; 9% to 15% occur a single time. The ten largest clones add up to about 15% of the sample.

V is reduced by 4 bases and J by 0 bases, leaving a spacing of 19 bases between them. The germline V gene specifies MDHEN as CDR1 and SYDVKM as CDR2. From the cysteine through the phenylalanine, the CDR3 covers 17 amino acids. The DNA shown is the 51-base CDR3, in frame from base 1. The data were taken from a study of read filtering for tumor transcriptome and immune sequencing (dated by TCRdb to 2020 to 2022). Some background on the complete study: The cohort had around 18 male and 14 female patients with a mean age of roughly 70 years, ranging from roughly 45 to 90. Per sample, about 4 to 10.27 million TCR-region mapped reads were obtained with IR-seq, compared with only about 80 to 1,400 with RNA-seq. After DNase treatment, whole-transcriptome libraries were prepared using the TruSeq RNA Access Library Prep Kit. By revised international staging, roughly 8 patients were R-ISS I, 16 were R-ISS II and roughly 7 were R-ISS III. TCR repertoires obtained by targeted immune repertoire sequencing and by bulk whole-transcriptome sequencing performed on the same bone marrow samples were compared. A main aim was a read-filtering strategy for immune repertoire data, specifically whether clonotypes supported by a single read should be removed. Overall study results and their limits: The sorted CD138-negative fraction was not purified T cells but a mixed bone marrow immune population. When single-read clonotypes were removed, the proportions of shared clonotypes in IR-seq and RNA-seq correlated more strongly. Single-read clonotypes made up about 81.9% of clonotypes but about 3.2% of total reads in IR-seq, and 74.6% of clonotypes and 40% to 45% of reads in RNA-seq. IR-seq captured clonotypes at much higher depth and more reliably than RNA-seq, and smaller IR-seq throughput sufficed to identify most shared clonotypes.

Bone marrow was sampled from every patient at the time of active disease. Ficoll-Hypaque density gradient centrifugation was used to isolate the bone marrow mononuclear cells. Myeloma plasma cells were removed and CD138-negative cells were obtained by negative selection following labeling with CD138 magnetic microbeads on a MACS separator. The purity of the isolated cells was checked by flow cytometry with CD138 antibodies on an Attune NxT. TRIzol reagent was used to extract total RNA, which was then quantified with a NanoDrop spectrophotometer. Paired RNA-seq and IR-seq were performed on each patient's CD138-negative bone marrow sample.

Recombination joined TRBV28 with TRBJ2-7; matching of 6 bases hints at TRBD1 as the D gene. Specimen: a population of CD138-negative cells sorted from bone marrow. This specimen's cell subset or site label, per the study, means: bone marrow mononuclear cells depleted of CD138+ plasma/myeloma cells by negative magnetic selection. The source of this sequence is a donor aged 40 or over with multiple myeloma. The nucleotides are TGTGCCAGCAGTTCACCTGGGGGAGACAGGAGCTCCTACGAGCAGTACTTC. Its protein is CASSSPGGDRSSYEQYF.